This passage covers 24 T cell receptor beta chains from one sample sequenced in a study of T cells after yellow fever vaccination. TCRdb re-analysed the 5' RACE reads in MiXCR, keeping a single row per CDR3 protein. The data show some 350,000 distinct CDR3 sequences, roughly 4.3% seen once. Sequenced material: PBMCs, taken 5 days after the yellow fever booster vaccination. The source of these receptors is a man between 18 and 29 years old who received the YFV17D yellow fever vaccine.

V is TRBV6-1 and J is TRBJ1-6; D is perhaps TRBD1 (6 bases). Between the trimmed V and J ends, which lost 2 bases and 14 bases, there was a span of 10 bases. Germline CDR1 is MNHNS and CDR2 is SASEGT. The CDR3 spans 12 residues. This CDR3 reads CASSEQGITLHF. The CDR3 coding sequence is TGTGCCAGCAGTGAACAGGGGATCACCCTCCACTTT.

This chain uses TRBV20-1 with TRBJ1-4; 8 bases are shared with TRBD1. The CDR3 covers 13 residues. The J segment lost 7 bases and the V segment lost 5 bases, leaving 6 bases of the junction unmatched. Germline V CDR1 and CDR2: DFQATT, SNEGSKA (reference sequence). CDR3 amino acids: CSAPRTGSEKLFF. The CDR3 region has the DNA TGCAGTGCTCCACGGACAGGGAGTGAAAAACTGTTTTTT.

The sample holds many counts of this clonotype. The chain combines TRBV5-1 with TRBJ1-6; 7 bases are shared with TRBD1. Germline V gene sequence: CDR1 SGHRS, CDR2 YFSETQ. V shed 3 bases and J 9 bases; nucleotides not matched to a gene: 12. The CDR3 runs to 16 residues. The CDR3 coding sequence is TGCGCCAGCAGCTCACCGGAACAGGGGTGGTCTTCACCCCTCCACTTT. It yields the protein CASSSPEQGWSSPLHF.

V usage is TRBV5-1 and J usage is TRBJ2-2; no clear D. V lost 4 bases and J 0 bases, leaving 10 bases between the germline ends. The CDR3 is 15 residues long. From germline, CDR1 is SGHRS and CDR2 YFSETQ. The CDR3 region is CASSLMTSNTGELFF. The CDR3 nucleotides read TGCGCCAGCAGCCTGATGACATCGAACACCGGGGAGCTGTTTTTT.

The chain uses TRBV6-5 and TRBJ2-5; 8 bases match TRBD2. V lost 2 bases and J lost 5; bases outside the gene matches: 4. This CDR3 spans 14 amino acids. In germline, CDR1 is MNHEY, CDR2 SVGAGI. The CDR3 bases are TGTGCCAGCAGTTACGTCGGGGGGGCGGAGACCCAGTACTTC. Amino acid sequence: CASSYVGGAETQYF.

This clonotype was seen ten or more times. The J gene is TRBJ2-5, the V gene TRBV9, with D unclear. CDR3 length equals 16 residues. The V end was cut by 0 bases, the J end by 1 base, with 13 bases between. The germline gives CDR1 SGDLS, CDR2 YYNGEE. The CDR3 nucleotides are TGTGCCAGCAGCGTAGCTAACCGGGCCCCCCAAGAGACCCAGTACTTC. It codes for CASSVANRAPQETQYF. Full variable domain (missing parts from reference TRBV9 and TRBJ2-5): DSGVTQTPKHLITATGQRVTLRCSPRSGDLSVYWYQQSLDQGLQFLIQYYNGEERAKGNILERFSAQQFPDLHSELNLSSLELGDSALYFCASSVANRAPQETQYFGPGTRLLVL.

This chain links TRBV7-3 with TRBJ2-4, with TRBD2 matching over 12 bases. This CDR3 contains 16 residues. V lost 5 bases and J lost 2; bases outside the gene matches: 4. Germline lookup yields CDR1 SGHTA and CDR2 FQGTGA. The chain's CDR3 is CASSRTSGGSKNIQYF. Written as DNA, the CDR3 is TGTGCCAGCAGCCGTACTAGCGGGGGGTCCAAAAACATTCAGTACTTC.

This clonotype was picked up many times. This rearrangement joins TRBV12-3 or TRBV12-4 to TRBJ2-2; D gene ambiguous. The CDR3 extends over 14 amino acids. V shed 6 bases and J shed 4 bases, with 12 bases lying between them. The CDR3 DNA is TGTGCCAGCAGGAAACCGGAAGGCACCGGGGAGCTGTTTTTT. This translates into CASRKPEGTGELFF.

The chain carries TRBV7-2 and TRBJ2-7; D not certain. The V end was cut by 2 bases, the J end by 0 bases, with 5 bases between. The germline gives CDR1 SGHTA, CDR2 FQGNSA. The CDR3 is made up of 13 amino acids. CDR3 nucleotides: TGTGCCAGCAGCTTATCCCCCTCCTACGAGCAGTACGTC. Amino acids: CASSLSPSYEQYV.

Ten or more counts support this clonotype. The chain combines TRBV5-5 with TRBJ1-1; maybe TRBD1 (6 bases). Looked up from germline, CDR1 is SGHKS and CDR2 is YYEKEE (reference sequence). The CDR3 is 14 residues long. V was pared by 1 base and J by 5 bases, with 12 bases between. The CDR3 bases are TGTGCCAGCAGCTTGTGGGGGGGCGAGACTGAAGCTTTCTTT. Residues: CASSLWGGETEAFF.

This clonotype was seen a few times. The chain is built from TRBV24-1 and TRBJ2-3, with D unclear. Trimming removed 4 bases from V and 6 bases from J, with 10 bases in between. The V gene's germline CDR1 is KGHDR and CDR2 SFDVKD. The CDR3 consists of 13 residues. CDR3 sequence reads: CATSDPTADTQYF. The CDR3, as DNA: TGTGCCACCAGTGACCCTACCGCCGATACGCAGTATTTT.

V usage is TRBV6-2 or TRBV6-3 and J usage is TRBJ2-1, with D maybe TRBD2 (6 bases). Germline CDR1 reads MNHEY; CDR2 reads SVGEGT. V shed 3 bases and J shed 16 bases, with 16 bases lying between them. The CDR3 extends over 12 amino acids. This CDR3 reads CASSYRVGGEFF. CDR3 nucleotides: TGTGCCAGCAGTTATCGTGTGGGGGGAGAATTCTTC.

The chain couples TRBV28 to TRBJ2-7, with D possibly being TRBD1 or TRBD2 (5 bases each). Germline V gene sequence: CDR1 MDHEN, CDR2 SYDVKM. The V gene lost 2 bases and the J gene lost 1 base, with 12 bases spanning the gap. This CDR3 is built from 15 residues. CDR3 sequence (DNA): TGTGCCAGCAGTTTAAGCCGGGACGGGTCCTACGAGCAGTACGTC. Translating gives CASSLSRDGSYEQYV.

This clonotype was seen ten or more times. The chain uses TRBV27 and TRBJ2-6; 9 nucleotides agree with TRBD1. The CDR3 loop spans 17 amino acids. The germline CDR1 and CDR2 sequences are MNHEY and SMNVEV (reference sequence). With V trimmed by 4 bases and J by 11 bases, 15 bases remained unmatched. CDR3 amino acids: CASSSTGGSYPVDVLTF. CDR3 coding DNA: TGTGCCAGCAGTTCAACAGGGGGCTCGTACCCAGTCGACGTCCTGACTTTC.

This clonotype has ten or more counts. The CDR3, as DNA: TGTGCCAGCAGTTACGTCGACTTCGGAACCGGGGAGCTGTTTTTT. This sequence encodes CASSYVDFGTGELFF. V and J are TRBV6-6 and TRBJ2-2; D is unclear. The CDR3 covers 15 residues. V dropped 2 bases and J dropped 5 bases, with 12 bases sitting between them. Germline CDR1 is MNHNY and CDR2 is SVGAGI (reference sequence).

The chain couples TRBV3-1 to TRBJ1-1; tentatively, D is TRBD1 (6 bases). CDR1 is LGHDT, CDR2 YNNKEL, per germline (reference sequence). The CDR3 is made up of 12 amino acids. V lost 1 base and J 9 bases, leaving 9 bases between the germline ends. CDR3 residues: CASSQGDRKAFF. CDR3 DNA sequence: TGTGCCAGCAGCCAAGGCGACAGGAAAGCTTTCTTT.

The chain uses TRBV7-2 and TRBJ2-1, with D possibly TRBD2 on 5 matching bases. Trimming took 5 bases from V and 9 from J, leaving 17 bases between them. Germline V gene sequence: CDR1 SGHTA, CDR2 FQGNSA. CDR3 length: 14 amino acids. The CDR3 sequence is CASSKWGSVGEQFF. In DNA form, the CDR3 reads TGTGCCAGCAGCAAATGGGGTAGCGTGGGTGAGCAGTTCTTC.

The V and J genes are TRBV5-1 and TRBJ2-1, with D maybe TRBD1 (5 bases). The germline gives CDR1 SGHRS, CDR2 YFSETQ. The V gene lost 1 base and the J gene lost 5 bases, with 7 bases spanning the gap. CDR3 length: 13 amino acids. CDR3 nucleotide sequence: TGCGCCAGCAGCTTGATGACAGACAATGAGCAGTTCTTC. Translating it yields CASSLMTDNEQFF.

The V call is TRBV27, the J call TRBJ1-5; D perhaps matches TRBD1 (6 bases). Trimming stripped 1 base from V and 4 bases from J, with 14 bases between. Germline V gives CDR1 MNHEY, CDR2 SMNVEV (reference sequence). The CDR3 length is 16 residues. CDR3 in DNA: TGTGCCAGCAGTTTATTTGGGGGCAGACTGAATCAGCCCCAGCATTTT. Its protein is CASSLFGGRLNQPQHF.

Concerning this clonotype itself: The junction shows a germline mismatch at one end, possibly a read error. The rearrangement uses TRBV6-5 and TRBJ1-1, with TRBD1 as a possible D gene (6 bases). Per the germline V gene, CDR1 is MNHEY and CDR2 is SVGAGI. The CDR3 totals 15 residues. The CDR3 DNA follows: TGTGCAAGCAGTATTAGCTATACAGGGTACACTGAAGCTTTCTTT. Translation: CASSISYTGYTEAFF.

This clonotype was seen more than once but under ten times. The DNA for the CDR3 is TGTGCCAGCAGCTTCGGGAGACAGCTACAAGAGACCCAGTACTTC. Protein sequence: CASSFGRQLQETQYF. This sequence joins TRBV7-6 and TRBJ2-5, with D possibly being TRBD2 (6 bases). V dropped 3 bases and J dropped 2 bases, with 13 bases sitting between them. This CDR3 spans 15 amino acids. Germline CDR1 SGHVS, CDR2 FNYEAQ.

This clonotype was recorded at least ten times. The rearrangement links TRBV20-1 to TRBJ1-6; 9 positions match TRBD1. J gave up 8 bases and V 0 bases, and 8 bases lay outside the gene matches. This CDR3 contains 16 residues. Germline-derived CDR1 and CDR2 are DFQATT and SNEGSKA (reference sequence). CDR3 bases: TGCAGTGCTAGAGATATCACGGGACAGGGATATTCACCCCTCCACTTT. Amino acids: CSARDITGQGYSPLHF.

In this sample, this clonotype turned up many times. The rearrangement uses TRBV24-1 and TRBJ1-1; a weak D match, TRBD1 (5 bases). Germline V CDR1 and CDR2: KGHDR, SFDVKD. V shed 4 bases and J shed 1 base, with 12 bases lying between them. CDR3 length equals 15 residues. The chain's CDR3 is CATSDPGRGNTEAFF. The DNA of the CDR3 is TGTGCCACCAGTGACCCGGGACGGGGGAACACTGAAGCTTTCTTT.

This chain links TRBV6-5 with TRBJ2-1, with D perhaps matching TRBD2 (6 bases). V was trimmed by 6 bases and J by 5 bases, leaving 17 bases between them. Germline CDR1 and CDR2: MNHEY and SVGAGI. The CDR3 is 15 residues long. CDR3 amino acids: CASSRPSGYNNEQFF. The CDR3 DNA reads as TGTGCCAGCAGCCGCCCCAGCGGGTACAACAATGAGCAGTTCTTC.